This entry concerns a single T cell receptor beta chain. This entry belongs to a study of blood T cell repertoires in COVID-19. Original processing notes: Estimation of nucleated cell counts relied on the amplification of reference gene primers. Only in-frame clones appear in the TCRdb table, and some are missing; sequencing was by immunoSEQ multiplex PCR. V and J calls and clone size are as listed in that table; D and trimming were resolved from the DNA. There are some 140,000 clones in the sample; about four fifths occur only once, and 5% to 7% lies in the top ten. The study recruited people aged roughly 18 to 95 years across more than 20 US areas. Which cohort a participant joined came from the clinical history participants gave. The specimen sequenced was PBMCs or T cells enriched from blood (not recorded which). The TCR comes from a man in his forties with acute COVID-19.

The CDR3 coding sequence is TGTGCCAGTAGTATAAGTGGGGACAGAAGCTACGAGCAGTACTTC. Protein sequence: CASSISGDRSYEQYF. The rearrangement links TRBV19 to TRBJ2-7; 7 nucleotides match TRBD1. The CDR3 totals 15 residues. In germline, CDR1 is LNHDA, CDR2 SQIVND (reference sequence). V shed 2 bases and J 3 bases; nucleotides not matched to a gene: 7. Full variable domain (remainder filled in from reference TRBV19 and TRBJ2-7): DGGITQSPKYLFRKEGQNVTLSCEQNLNHDAMYWYRQDPGQGLRLIYYSQIVNDFQKGDIAEGYSVSREKKESFPLTVTSAQKNPTAFYLCASSISGDRSYEQYFGPGTRLTVT.